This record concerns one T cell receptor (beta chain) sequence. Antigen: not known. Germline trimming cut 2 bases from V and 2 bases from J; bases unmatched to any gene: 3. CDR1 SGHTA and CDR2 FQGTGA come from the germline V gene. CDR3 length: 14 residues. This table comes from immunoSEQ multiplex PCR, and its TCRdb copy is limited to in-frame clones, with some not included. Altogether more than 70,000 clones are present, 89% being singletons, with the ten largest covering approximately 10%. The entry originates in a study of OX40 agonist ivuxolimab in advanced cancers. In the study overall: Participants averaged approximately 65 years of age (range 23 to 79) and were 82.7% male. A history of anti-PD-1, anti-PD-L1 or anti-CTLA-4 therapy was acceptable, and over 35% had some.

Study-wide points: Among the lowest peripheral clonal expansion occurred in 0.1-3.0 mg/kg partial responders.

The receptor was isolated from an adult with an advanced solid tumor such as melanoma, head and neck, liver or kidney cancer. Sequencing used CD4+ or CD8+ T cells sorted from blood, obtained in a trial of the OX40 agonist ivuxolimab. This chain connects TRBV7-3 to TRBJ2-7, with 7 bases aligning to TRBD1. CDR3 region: CASSLGQGAYEQYF. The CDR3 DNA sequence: TGTGCCAGCAGCTTAGGTCAGGGGGCCTACGAGCAGTACTTC.